This entry lists 32 T cell receptor beta chains sequenced from one sample in a study of beta chain features in type 1 diabetes. The study reverse transcribed the entire isolated RNA, so it sequenced expressed TCRB transcripts. The repertoire was sequenced with immunoSEQ multiplex PCR; TCRdb's copy has only in-frame clones and lacks some. Among 300,000 to 350,000 clones, around 8% were seen once, and the ten largest hold around 0.45%. The sample was central memory CD4+ T cells from blood. These receptors originate from a woman aged 18-30 years in good health.

This clone was found a few times. The rearrangement joins TRBV7-2 to TRBJ1-2; D remains ambiguous. Trimming removed 0 bases at V and 8 bases at J, with 7 bases between. The CDR3 covers 12 residues. The V gene's germline CDR1 is SGHTA and CDR2 FQGNSA. The CDR3 spells CASSLAGKGYTF. CDR3 in DNA: TGTGCCAGCAGCTTAGCGGGGAAAGGCTACACCTTC.

Here the CDR3 DNA reads TGTGCCAGCAGTTACTCGTACGGGACCCTCTACGAGCAGTACTTC. Translated, it gives CASSYSYGTLYEQYF. The V gene is TRBV6-5, the J gene TRBJ2-7, with D perhaps assigned TRBD1 or TRBD2 (5 bases each). The CDR3 runs 15 residues. Germline V lookup: CDR1 MNHEY, CDR2 SVGAGI. V lost 0 bases and J lost 3, with 12 bases in between.

This clone was counted only a few times. The chain employs TRBV2 and TRBJ1-2; no definite D call. CDR1 SNHLY and CDR2 FYNNEI come from the germline V gene. The CDR3 consists of 14 residues. Deletions cut 3 bases from V and 0 bases from J, with 8 bases between. This CDR3 reads CASSERSPNYGYTF. DNA for the CDR3: TGTGCCAGCAGTGAGAGGTCTCCTAACTATGGCTACACCTTC. The entire variable domain, with the rest obtained from reference TRBV2 and TRBJ1-2, is as follows: EPEVTQTPSHQVTQMGQEVILRCVPISNHLYFYWYRQILGQKVEFLVSFYNNEISEKSEIFDDQFSVERPDGSNFTLKIRSTKLEDSAMYFCASSERSPNYGYTFGSGTRLTVV.

This clone was seen a handful of times. This chain joins TRBV7-3 and TRBJ2-3, with no clear D. CDR1 and CDR2 from the germline V gene are SGHTA and FQGTGA. The V end was cut by 4 bases, the J end by 14 bases, with 19 bases between. This CDR3 comprises 13 residues. The DNA of the CDR3 is TGTGCCAGCAGCTCGACGGGCCAGGCAGGAAGGTATTTT. It translates to CASSSTGQAGRYF.

This clone was seen only a few times. The V call is TRBV11-2, the J call TRBJ2-5; either TRBD1 or TRBD2 may fit D (5 bases each). CDR1 is SGHAT, CDR2 FQNNGV, per germline. The CDR3 is 14 amino acids. Trimming cost V 5 bases and J 7 bases, with 17 bases left between them. DNA for the CDR3: TGTGCCAGCAGCCCAGGGACCGCCCTTGGGACCCAGTACTTC. It translates to CASSPGTALGTQYF. The entire variable domain, with the rest obtained from reference TRBV11-2 and TRBJ2-5, is as follows: EAGVAQSPRYKIIEKRQSVAFWCNPISGHATLYWYQQILGQGPKLLIQFQNNGVVDDSQLPKDRFSAERLKGVDSTLKIQPAKLEDSAVYLCASSPGTALGTQYFGPGTRLLVL.

The chain has TRBV28 and TRBJ2-7; 12 nucleotides agree with TRBD2. The CDR3 contains 16 residues. Germline-derived CDR1 and CDR2 are MDHEN and SYDVKM. Trimming at V came to 3 bases and at J to 3 bases, leaving 6 bases not matched to a gene. The CDR3 spells CASSFPGLAGHYEQYF. The CDR3 DNA sequence: TGTGCCAGCAGTTTCCCCGGACTAGCGGGGCACTACGAGCAGTACTTC.

This clone was picked up a small number of times. The genes are TRBV27 and TRBJ2-2, with D possibly being TRBD1 (5 bases). Trimming took off 2 bases at V and 0 bases at J, with 16 bases between the two ends. Germline V gene data show CDR1 as MNHEY and CDR2 as SMNVEV (reference sequence). CDR3 length equals 18 residues. The CDR3 region is CASSLRAGHRSNTGELFF. In nucleotides, the CDR3 is TGTGCCAGCAGTTTAAGGGCAGGGCATAGGTCGAACACCGGGGAGCTGTTTTTT.

The table lists this clone with a few counts. Other DNA variants within this sample encode the same CDR3. The V gene is TRBV28, the J gene TRBJ1-2, with unresolved D. This CDR3 contains 12 residues. The germline V gene encodes CDR1 MDHEN and CDR2 SYDVKM. Deletions cut 2 bases from V and 3 bases from J, with 4 bases between. The CDR3 is CASSLMDYGYTF. As DNA, the CDR3 is TGTGCCAGCAGTTTAATGGACTATGGCTACACCTTC.

This clone was seen more than once but under ten times. The chain carries TRBV15 and TRBJ1-1, with D perhaps matching TRBD1 (5 bases). Germline CDR1 is LNHNV and CDR2 is YYDKDF (reference sequence). This CDR3 has 18 residues. V was cut by 2 bases and J by 1 base, with 20 bases left in between. The CDR3 reads CATSRSYPGQGSNTEAFF. CDR3 nucleotides: TGTGCCACCAGCAGATCTTATCCAGGGCAGGGATCGAACACTGAAGCTTTCTTT.

The chain is built from TRBV29-1 and TRBJ2-1, with D tentatively TRBD2 (5 bases). In germline, CDR1 is SQVTM, CDR2 ANQGSEA. Trimming left V 3 bases short and J 4 bases short, with 13 bases between. The CDR3 runs 14 residues. In nucleotides, the CDR3 is TGCAGCGTTGATTGGGGATCGGGGTACAATGAGCAGTTCTTC. The encoded protein is CSVDWGSGYNEQFF.

In its sample, this clone was seen many times. The V and J genes are TRBV6-5 and TRBJ2-7; maybe TRBD1 (6 bases). V was shortened by 6 bases and J by 2 bases, with 17 bases between the two germline ends. The V gene's germline CDR1 is MNHEY and CDR2 SVGAGI. The CDR3 sequence is 15 residues long. In nucleotides, the CDR3 is TGTGCCAGCAGGAAAGACAGGCGGATTACCTACGAGCAGTACTTC. Translated, it gives CASRKDRRITYEQYF.

V gene TRBV4-3 combines with J gene TRBJ2-7; D call uncertain. Germline CDR1 and CDR2: LGHNA and YSLEER. The ends were cut back, 1 base at V and 3 bases at J, with 7 bases in the middle. The CDR3 consists of 13 residues. CDR3 amino acids: CASSQVPGYEQYF. CDR3 bases: TGCGCCAGCAGCCAAGTACCAGGCTACGAGCAGTACTTC.

V usage is TRBV23-1 and J usage is TRBJ2-7; no firm D call. TRBV23-1 has ORF status, its function being uncertain. V was pared by 0 bases and J by 3 bases, with 15 bases between. CDR3 length: 16 residues. In DNA, the CDR3 is TGCGCCAGCAGTCAATCCGACACATTGATTGGCTACGAGCAGTACTTC. This translates into CASSQSDTLIGYEQYF.

This chain links TRBV11-2 with TRBJ2-7; no clear D. V lost 6 bases to trimming and J lost 0 bases, with 12 bases between them. This CDR3 spans 14 amino acids. Germline V CDR1 and CDR2: SGHAT, FQNNGV. In DNA form, the CDR3 reads TGTGCCAGCAGTGAAGGCAAAAGCTCCTACGAGCAGTACTTC. Its protein is CASSEGKSSYEQYF.

The J gene is TRBJ2-3, the V gene TRBV13; 9 nucleotides agree with TRBD1. The CDR3 has 16 amino acids. V shed 0 bases and J 1 base; nucleotides not matched to a gene: 2. From germline, CDR1 is PRHDT and CDR2 FYEKMQ (reference sequence). The CDR3: CASSLGRDRGTDTQYF. CDR3 coding DNA: TGTGCCAGCAGCTTAGGCCGGGACAGGGGCACAGATACGCAGTATTTT.

This clone was observed many times. V is TRBV5-1 and J is TRBJ2-3; D might be TRBD2 (6 bases). This CDR3 spans 16 amino acids. Trimming cost V 1 base and J 4 bases, with 16 bases left between them. The germline CDR1 and CDR2 sequences are SGHRS and YFSETQ. This CDR3 reads CASSLRAGGMADTQYF. The CDR3 DNA is TGCGCCAGCAGCTTGCGGGCCGGCGGGATGGCAGATACGCAGTATTTT.

The chain recombines TRBV6-5 with TRBJ1-2; the D is unclear. The CDR3 length is 12 residues. CDR1 is MNHEY, CDR2 SVGAGI, per germline. V was trimmed by 6 bases and J by 8 bases, leaving 13 bases between them. CDR3 region: CASSVIGGGYTF. DNA for the CDR3: TGTGCCAGCAGCGTCATAGGAGGAGGCTACACCTTC.

This clone was counted a few times. The chain's CDR3 is CAISPGTSGILEQFF. The CDR3 nucleotides read TGTGCCATCAGTCCCGGGACTAGCGGGATTCTTGAGCAGTTCTTC. The chain combines TRBV10-3 with TRBJ2-1, with 13 bases identical to TRBD2. In germline, CDR1 is ENHRY, CDR2 SYGVKD. V shed 5 bases and J 9 bases; nucleotides not matched to a gene: 7. CDR3 length: 15 amino acids.

This clone was seen a few times. The chain links TRBV5-4 to TRBJ1-3, with D unclear. The CDR3 extends over 15 amino acids. The germline V and J ends were trimmed by 0 bases and 0 bases, with 7 bases remaining between them. Germline CDR1 and CDR2: SGHNT and YYREEE (reference sequence). The chain's CDR3 is CASSLDTYSGNTIYF. CDR3 DNA sequence: TGTGCCAGCAGCTTGGACACCTACTCTGGAAACACCATATATTTT.

This clone came up a few times. The chain carries TRBV10-3 and TRBJ2-1, with 10 bases that match TRBD2. CDR3 length equals 14 residues. The germline CDR1 and CDR2 sequences are ENHRY and SYGVKD. Trimming took 8 bases from V and 4 from J; bases not matched to a gene: 5. DNA of the CDR3: TGTGCCATCGCCTTAGCGGGAGGTTACAATGAGCAGTTCTTC. Protein sequence: CAIALAGGYNEQFF.

This clone was observed a handful of times. The V gene is TRBV4-2, the J gene TRBJ2-3; 14 nucleotides agree with TRBD2. The CDR3 length is 18 residues. V gave up 4 bases and J gave up 0 bases; unmatched junction bases: 6. CDR1 and CDR2 (germline): LGHNA, YNFKEQ. For the CDR3, the DNA is TGTGCCAGCAGCCGCGGGACTAGCGGGAGCCTTAGCACAGATACGCAGTATTTT. Translation: CASSRGTSGSLSTDTQYF.

The V call is TRBV19, the J call TRBJ2-6, with D possibly being TRBD1 or TRBD2 (5 bases each). Germline V gene lookup returns CDR1 LNHDA and CDR2 SQIVND (reference sequence). The CDR3 totals 20 residues. The V end was cut by 5 bases, the J end by 1 base, with 24 bases between. CDR3 sequence (DNA): TGTGCCAGTAGTTCCCTTGGGACCGGGACGGGGCCTTCTGGGGCCAACGTCCTGACTTTC. Translation: CASSSLGTGTGPSGANVLTF.

The rearrangement joins TRBV9 to TRBJ1-3; no reliable D call. The CDR3 has 15 amino acids. Per germline, CDR1 SGDLS and CDR2 YYNGEE. V gave up 0 bases and J gave up 1 base, with 8 bases separating them. CDR3 sequence reads: CASSVGRKSGNTIYF. The CDR3 bases are TGTGCCAGCAGCGTAGGTCGGAAATCTGGAAACACCATATATTTT. Looking up the rest from reference TRBV9 and TRBJ1-3 gives the full variable domain: DSGVTQTPKHLITATGQRVTLRCSPRSGDLSVYWYQQSLDQGLQFLIQYYNGEERAKGNILERFSAQQFPDLHSELNLSSLELGDSALYFCASSVGRKSGNTIYFGEGSWLTVV.

V and J are TRBV9 and TRBJ2-2, with 15 bases that match TRBD2. Germline V gene lookup returns CDR1 SGDLS and CDR2 YYNGEE. V dropped 2 bases and J dropped 9; count of bases not matched to a gene: 5. This CDR3 region has 16 residues. The CDR3 nucleotides read TGTGCCAGCAGCGTCGGACTAGCGGGAGGGGGTCGGGAGCTGTTTTTT. Protein: CASSVGLAGGGRELFF.

This clone appeared a few times. This chain links TRBV7-3 with TRBJ2-1; D is perhaps TRBD2 (5 bases). This CDR3 comprises 16 residues. Germline CDR1 and CDR2: SGHTA and FQGTGA. Trimming stripped 2 bases from V and 0 bases from J, with 11 bases between. The DNA of the CDR3 is TGTGCCAGCAGCTTACACCTAGCTAACTCCTACAATGAGCAGTTCTTC. This translates into CASSLHLANSYNEQFF.

The chain carries TRBV5-1 and TRBJ2-2; 7 nucleotides match TRBD1. CDR3 length: 14 amino acids. The V and J ends lost 2 bases and 6 bases, in that order; junction bases with no gene match: 4. CDR1 and CDR2 from the germline V gene are SGHRS and YFSETQ. CDR3 loop: CASSFVQGAGELFF. The CDR3 DNA is TGCGCCAGCAGCTTCGTCCAGGGGGCCGGGGAGCTGTTTTTT.

Only one count was recorded for this clone. The CDR3 DNA follows: TGTGCCAGCAGCGCCAGGGTTGGCTATGGCTACACCTTC. As protein: CASSARVGYGYTF. V is TRBV9 and J is TRBJ1-2; D is perhaps TRBD1 (5 bases). Trimming left V 3 bases short and J 4 bases short, with 10 bases between. In germline, CDR1 is SGDLS, CDR2 YYNGEE. CDR3 length equals 13 residues. Based on the CDR3 plus reference TRBV9 and TRBJ1-2, the full variable domain is DSGVTQTPKHLITATGQRVTLRCSPRSGDLSVYWYQQSLDQGLQFLIQYYNGEERAKGNILERFSAQQFPDLHSELNLSSLELGDSALYFCASSARVGYGYTFGSGTRLTVV.

This rearrangement joins TRBV7-2 to TRBJ2-2; TRBD2 might be the D (5 bases). CDR1 is SGHTA and CDR2 is FQGNSA in the germline V gene. This CDR3 is built from 17 residues. Trimming removed 0 bases from V and 2 bases from J, with 13 bases in between. The CDR3 sequence: CASSLAGRILNTGELFF. In nucleotides, the CDR3 is TGTGCCAGCAGCTTAGCGGGGAGAATCCTAAACACCGGGGAGCTGTTTTTT.

This clone appeared a few times. Sequence at one end of the junction differs from germline and may be a read error. This sequence joins TRBV7-7 and TRBJ2-5, with 15 positions matching TRBD2. Germline loops: CDR1 SSHAT, CDR2 FNYEAQ (reference sequence). The length of the CDR3 is 16 residues. In nucleotides, the CDR3 is TGTGCTAGCAGCTTAGGGGGACTAGCGGGAGGAGAGACCCAGTACTTC. Its protein is CASSLGGLAGGETQYF.

This clone was seen a few times. The CDR3 spells CASSHLRLYEQFF. The DNA of the CDR3 is TGTGCCAGCAGCCATCTGAGGCTTTATGAGCAGTTCTTC. The chain uses TRBV4-2 and TRBJ2-1; unclear D gene. Germline-derived CDR1 and CDR2 are LGHNA and YNFKEQ. The CDR3 is 13 amino acids. V gave up 3 bases and J gave up 8 bases, with 11 bases separating them.

This clone was seen at least ten times. The rearrangement joins TRBV7-2 to TRBJ2-5; TRBD2 aligns across 8 bases. CDR1 is SGHTA and CDR2 is FQGNSA in the germline V gene. V dropped 1 base and J dropped 5; count of bases not matched to a gene: 9. The CDR3 spans 16 residues. The CDR3 loop is CASSLGGTRFRETQYF. CDR3 DNA sequence: TGTGCCAGCAGCTTAGGAGGGACTAGGTTTCGGGAGACCCAGTACTTC.

This clone came up a few times. The chain is built from TRBV5-4 and TRBJ2-2; a weak D match, TRBD2 (5 bases). Trimming stripped 0 bases from V and 2 bases from J, with 8 bases between. CDR1 is SGHNT and CDR2 is YYREEE in the germline V gene (reference sequence). The CDR3 covers 15 residues. The CDR3 loop is CASSLEAANTGELFF. CDR3 DNA sequence: TGTGCCAGCAGCTTGGAAGCGGCCAACACCGGGGAGCTGTTTTTT.